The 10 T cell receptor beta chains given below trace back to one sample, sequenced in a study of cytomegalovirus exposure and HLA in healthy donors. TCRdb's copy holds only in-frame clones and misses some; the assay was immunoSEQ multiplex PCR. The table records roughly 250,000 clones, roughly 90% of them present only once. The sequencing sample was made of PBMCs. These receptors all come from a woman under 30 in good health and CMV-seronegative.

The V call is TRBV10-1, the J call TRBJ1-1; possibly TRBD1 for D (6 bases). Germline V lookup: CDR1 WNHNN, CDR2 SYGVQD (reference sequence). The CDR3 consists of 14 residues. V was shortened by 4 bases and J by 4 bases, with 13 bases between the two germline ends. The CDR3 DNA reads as TGCGCCAGCAGTGCAGGGGATGGAGGCACTGAAGCTTTCTTT. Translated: CASSAGDGGTEAFF.

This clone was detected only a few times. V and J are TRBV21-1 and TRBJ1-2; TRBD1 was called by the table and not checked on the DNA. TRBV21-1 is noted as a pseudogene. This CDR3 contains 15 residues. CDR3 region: CASSGGTGLNYGYTF. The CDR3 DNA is TGTGCCAGCAGCGGGGGGACAGGGCTTAACTATGGCTACACCTTC.

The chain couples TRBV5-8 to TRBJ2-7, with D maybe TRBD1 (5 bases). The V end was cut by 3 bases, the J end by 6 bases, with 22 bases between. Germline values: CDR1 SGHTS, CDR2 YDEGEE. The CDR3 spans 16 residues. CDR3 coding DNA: TGTGCCAGCAGCTCTCTGTTGGGCTCGTGGGGCTTCGAGCAGTACGTC. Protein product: CASSSLLGSWGFEQYV.

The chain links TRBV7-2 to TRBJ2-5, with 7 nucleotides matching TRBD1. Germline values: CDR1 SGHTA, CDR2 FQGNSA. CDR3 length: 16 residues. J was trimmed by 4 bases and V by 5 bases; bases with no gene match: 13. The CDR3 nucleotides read TGTGCCAGCAGCCGTACTGGTCCCACAGGGGTAGAGACCCAGTACTTC. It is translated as CASSRTGPTGVETQYF.

The CDR3 DNA sequence: TGTGCCAGCAGAGATAGCTCCTACGAGCAGTACTTC. Residues: CASRDSSYEQYF. This chain joins TRBV2 and TRBJ2-7; D remains unclear. Germline CDR1 reads SNHLY; CDR2 reads FYNNEI. V was pared by 6 bases and J by 0 bases, with 6 bases between. The CDR3 has 12 residues.

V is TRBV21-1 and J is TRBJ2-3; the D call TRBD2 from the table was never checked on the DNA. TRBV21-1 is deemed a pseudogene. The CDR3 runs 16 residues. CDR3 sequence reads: CASSKGGIDSPDTQYF. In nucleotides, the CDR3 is TGTGCCAGCAGCAAGGGGGGAATAGATTCCCCAGATACGCAGTATTTT.

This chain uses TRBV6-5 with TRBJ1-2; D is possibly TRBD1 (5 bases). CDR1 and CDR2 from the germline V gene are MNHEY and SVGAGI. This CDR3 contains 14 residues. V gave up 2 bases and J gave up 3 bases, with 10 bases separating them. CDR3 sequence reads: CASSYRGRDYGYTF. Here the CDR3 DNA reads TGTGCCAGCAGTTACCGGGGGAGGGACTATGGCTACACCTTC.

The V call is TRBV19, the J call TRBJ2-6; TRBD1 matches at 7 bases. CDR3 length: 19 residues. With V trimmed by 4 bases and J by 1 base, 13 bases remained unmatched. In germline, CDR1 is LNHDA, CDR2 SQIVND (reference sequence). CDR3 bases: TGTGCCAGTAGTAGGGATCCGGGACAGAGTTTTTCTGGGGCCAACGTCCTGACTTTC. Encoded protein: CASSRDPGQSFSGANVLTF. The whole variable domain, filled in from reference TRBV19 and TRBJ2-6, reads DGGITQSPKYLFRKEGQNVTLSCEQNLNHDAMYWYRQDPGQGLRLIYYSQIVNDFQKGDIAEGYSVSREKKESFPLTVTSAQKNPTAFYLCASSRDPGQSFSGANVLTFGAGSRLTVL.

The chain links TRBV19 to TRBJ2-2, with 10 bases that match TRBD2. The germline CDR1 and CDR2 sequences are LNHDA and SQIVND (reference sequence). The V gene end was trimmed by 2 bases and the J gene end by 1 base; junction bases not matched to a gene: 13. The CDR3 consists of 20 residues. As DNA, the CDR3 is TGTGCCAGTAGTATACCCCCACATGCTCTAGCGGGGGAGAACACCGGGGAGCTGTTTTTT. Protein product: CASSIPPHALAGENTGELFF. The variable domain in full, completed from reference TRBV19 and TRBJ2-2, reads DGGITQSPKYLFRKEGQNVTLSCEQNLNHDAMYWYRQDPGQGLRLIYYSQIVNDFQKGDIAEGYSVSREKKESFPLTVTSAQKNPTAFYLCASSIPPHALAGENTGELFFGEGSRLTVL.

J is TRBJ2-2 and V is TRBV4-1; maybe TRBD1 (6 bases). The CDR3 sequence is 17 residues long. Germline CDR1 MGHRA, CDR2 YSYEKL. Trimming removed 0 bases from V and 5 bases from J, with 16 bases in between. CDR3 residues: CASSQEQGLSSTGELFF. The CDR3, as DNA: TGCGCCAGCAGCCAAGAACAGGGCCTTTCTTCAACCGGGGAGCTGTTTTTT.